This passage covers 14 T cell receptor beta chains from one sample sequenced in a study of blood T cell repertoires in COVID-19. This table comes from immunoSEQ multiplex PCR, and its TCRdb copy is limited to in-frame clones, with some not included. The sample contains around 250,000 clones, approximately 80% of which appear only once. The sample comprised peripheral blood. Receptors were obtained from a woman under 30 with acute or convalescent COVID-19.

The chain uses TRBV10-3 and TRBJ1-2; tentatively, D is TRBD1 (6 bases). Germline assignment: CDR1 ENHRY and CDR2 SYGVKD. The CDR3 runs to 15 residues. V was cut by 7 bases and J by 2 bases, with 17 bases left in between. The CDR3 DNA reads TGTGCCATCAATCCCAGGGGTGGGTGGAACTATGGCTACACCTTC. Its translation: CAINPRGGWNYGYTF.

The rearrangement links TRBV5-6 to TRBJ2-5; TRBD2 matches 7 bases. Germline V CDR1 and CDR2: SGHDT, YYEEEE. The CDR3 consists of 16 residues. V was pared by 0 bases and J by 3 bases, with 8 bases of the junction left unmatched. The CDR3 region has the DNA TGTGCCAGCAGCTTGGTGCATCGTCTAGCGGAAGAGACCCAGTACTTC. It encodes CASSLVHRLAEETQYF.

This rearrangement joins TRBV5-4 to TRBJ2-3, with a weak D call TRBD2 (6 bases). Germline CDR1 is SGHNT and CDR2 is YYREEE (reference sequence). Between the trimmed V and J ends, which lost 0 bases and 1 base, there was a span of 9 bases. The CDR3 is made up of 15 amino acids. CDR3 in amino acids: CASSLDQRGTDTQYF. The CDR3, as DNA: TGTGCCAGCAGCTTGGACCAGCGGGGCACAGATACGCAGTATTTT.

The rearrangement uses TRBV11-2 and TRBJ2-2; TRBD1 matches at 8 bases. In germline, CDR1 is SGHAT, CDR2 FQNNGV. This CDR3 spans 18 amino acids. V dropped 1 base and J dropped 6; count of bases not matched to a gene: 13. The CDR3 is CASSLVPDSRGQAGELFF. DNA for the CDR3: TGTGCCAGCAGCTTAGTCCCCGACAGTCGGGGACAGGCCGGGGAGCTGTTTTTT.

This chain uses TRBV25-1 with TRBJ1-5; D call uncertain. The CDR3 length is 14 residues. V dropped 4 bases and J dropped 2 bases, with 9 bases sitting between them. Germline loops: CDR1 MGHDK, CDR2 SYGVNS. The CDR3 DNA follows: TGTGCCAGCAGTGGAGCGGTGGGCAATCAGCCCCAGCATTTT. Its translation is CASSGAVGNQPQHF.

This sequence joins TRBV7-8 and TRBJ1-5, with D possibly TRBD1 on 6 matching bases. The CDR3 contains 17 residues. Germline V gives CDR1 SGHVS, CDR2 FQNEAQ. The germline V and J ends were trimmed by 0 bases and 5 bases, with 17 bases remaining between them. CDR3 in amino acids: CASSLAYPGHMYQPQHF. Written as DNA, the CDR3 is TGTGCCAGCAGCTTAGCCTATCCGGGACACATGTATCAGCCCCAGCATTTT.

V gene TRBV15 combines with J gene TRBJ2-5; D possibly corresponds to TRBD1 (6 bases). CDR3 length: 14 amino acids. Trimming pared 5 bases from V and 1 base from J, leaving 11 bases between. CDR1 is LNHNV and CDR2 is YYDKDF in the germline V gene (reference sequence). The DNA of the CDR3 is TGTGCCACCAGCGCCCGGGACATCCAAGAGACCCAGTACTTC. Translation gives CATSARDIQETQYF.

The chain links TRBV7-2 to TRBJ1-3; D might be TRBD1 (5 bases). There are 14 residues in the CDR3. The ends were cut back, 0 bases at V and 4 bases at J, with 7 bases in the middle. CDR1 is SGHTA and CDR2 is FQGNSA in the germline V gene. The CDR3 region is CASSLARAGNTIYF. In nucleotides, the CDR3 is TGTGCCAGCAGCTTAGCCAGGGCGGGAAACACCATATATTTT.

This clone was detected only a few times. The chain has TRBV6-4 and TRBJ2-3, with 10 bases lining up with TRBD2. The CDR3 runs to 14 residues. The ends lost 4 bases at V and 4 bases at J; junction bases unmatched: 2. Germline loops: CDR1 MRHNA, CDR2 SNTAGT. CDR3 residues: CASSASGSADTQYF. In DNA, the CDR3 is TGTGCCAGCAGTGCTAGCGGGAGTGCAGATACGCAGTATTTT.

This chain uses TRBV19 with TRBJ2-4, with 7 bases aligning to TRBD1. Trimming removed 7 bases from V and 5 bases from J; junction bases left unmatched: 8. Per germline, CDR1 LNHDA and CDR2 SQIVND (reference sequence). The CDR3 is 14 amino acids. CDR3 sequence: CASNAPGGQNIQYF. The CDR3 nucleotides are TGTGCCAGTAACGCCCCAGGGGGTCAAAACATTCAGTACTTC.

The sample holds a few counts of this clone. The chain carries TRBV27 and TRBJ1-2; possibly TRBD1 for D (5 bases). CDR3 length equals 16 residues. V lost 5 bases to trimming and J lost 8 bases, with 24 bases between them. Per germline, CDR1 MNHEY and CDR2 SMNVEV (reference sequence). CDR3 in DNA: TGTGCCAGCAGTCCCCGGGGGGGAGAAGGGTCGGAGGGCTACACCTTC. It encodes CASSPRGGEGSEGYTF.

V gene TRBV24-1 combines with J gene TRBJ2-1; TRBD2 agrees at 11 bases. V was clipped by 6 bases and J by 0 bases; unmatched bases: 18. Germline-derived CDR1 and CDR2 are KGHDR and SFDVKD. The CDR3 has 21 amino acids. CDR3 DNA sequence: TGTGCCACCAGTTCTAGCGGGAGGACCGACGGAACCTCGAGCTCCTACAATGAGCAGTTCTTC. It is translated as CATSSSGRTDGTSSSYNEQFF.

The J gene is TRBJ1-2, the V gene TRBV6-1; tentative D call: TRBD1 (5 bases). Trimming removed 1 base from V and 4 bases from J, with 10 bases in between. Germline V gene data show CDR1 as MNHNS and CDR2 as SASEGT. The CDR3 spans 14 residues. The CDR3 bases are TGTGCCAGCAGTGAAGGATCAACAGGCTATGGCTACACCTTC. Translation: CASSEGSTGYGYTF.

The chain couples TRBV7-6 to TRBJ2-7; 11 bases line up with TRBD2. Trimming at V came to 1 base and at J to 3 bases, leaving 11 bases not matched to a gene. The CDR3 length is 18 residues. Germline lookup yields CDR1 SGHVS and CDR2 FNYEAQ. CDR3 protein: CASSLVPISGTSGYEQYF. Written as DNA, the CDR3 is TGTGCCAGCAGCTTAGTCCCAATTTCGGGGACTAGCGGCTACGAGCAGTACTTC.